Below are 24 T cell receptor beta chains sequenced from a single sample in a study of blood T cell repertoires in COVID-19. The data were produced by immunoSEQ multiplex PCR, yet TCRdb's version contains in-frame clones alone and is incomplete. This sample carries about 210,000 clones, around nine tenths of them seen once, and the ten largest clones take roughly 6.2%. The sequenced sample consisted of peripheral blood. The receptors here all came from a man aged 55-75 years who had recovered from COVID-19.

The chain employs TRBV30 and TRBJ2-3; perhaps TRBD2 as D (7 bases). From germline, CDR1 is GTSNPN and CDR2 SVGIG (reference sequence). CDR3 length equals 14 residues. V was pared by 5 bases and J by 2 bases, with 14 bases between. In nucleotides, the CDR3 is TGTGCCTGGTGTCGCGGGGGCCTCACAGATACGCAGTATTTT. Its protein is CAWCRGGLTDTQYF.

This chain links TRBV4-3 with TRBJ2-5, with 10 bases fitting TRBD1. CDR1 is LGHNA and CDR2 is YSLEER in the germline V gene. Trimming cost V 1 base and J 5 bases; bases outside gene matches: 10. The CDR3 length is 17 residues. The CDR3 DNA reads as TGCGCCAGCAGCCAAGTGGCGAGGACAGGGGGTACGGAGACCCAGTACTTC. It encodes CASSQVARTGGTETQYF.

The rearrangement joins TRBV7-3 to TRBJ1-2; 9 bases are a match to TRBD1. This CDR3 is 16 amino acids long. Germline V gives CDR1 SGHTA, CDR2 FQGTGA. The junction had 15 bases not matched to a gene; V was cut back by 5 bases and J by 8 bases. CDR3 coding DNA: TGTGCCAGCAGCCCTACTAATACAGGGGGCATGGGCGGCTACACCTTC. This gives the protein CASSPTNTGGMGGYTF.

The chain carries TRBV2 and TRBJ1-5; 7 bases fit TRBD1. V shed 1 base, J shed 1 base, and the junction held 7 bases outside the gene matches. This CDR3 spans 17 amino acids. CDR1 SNHLY and CDR2 FYNNEI come from the germline V gene. The CDR3 region is CASSEETGRFSNQPQHF. The CDR3 DNA reads TGTGCCAGCAGTGAAGAGACAGGGCGATTCAGCAATCAGCCCCAGCATTTT.

J is TRBJ1-5 and V is TRBV6-2 or TRBV6-3; D is uncertain. The V end was cut by 2 bases, the J end by 7 bases, with 9 bases between. CDR1 MNHEY and CDR2 SVGEGT come from the germline V gene. This CDR3 contains 13 residues. CDR3 bases: TGTGCCAGCAGTTACGGGGAGGGACAGCCCCAGCATTTT. This encodes CASSYGEGQPQHF.

The chain couples TRBV30 to TRBJ1-4; 9 bases match TRBD1. CDR3 size: 13 residues. Germline V gene data show CDR1 as GTSNPN and CDR2 as SVGIG (reference sequence). The V and J ends lost 2 bases and 8 bases, in that order; junction bases with no gene match: 3. CDR3 in amino acids: CAWSLGTGEKLFF. The CDR3 bases are TGTGCCTGGAGTTTGGGGACAGGGGAAAAACTGTTTTTT.

V is TRBV9 and J is TRBJ1-1; no definite D call. CDR3 length equals 16 residues. Germline assignment: CDR1 SGDLS and CDR2 YYNGEE. Trimming pared 0 bases from V and 2 bases from J, leaving 14 bases between. The CDR3 here is CASSVDINAPNTEAFF. The CDR3 DNA sequence: TGTGCCAGCAGCGTAGACATCAATGCCCCAAACACTGAAGCTTTCTTT.

This chain connects TRBV19 to TRBJ2-3; D perhaps matches TRBD2 (6 bases). The V end was cut by 4 bases, the J end by 1 base, with 9 bases between. The CDR3 consists of 14 residues. In germline, CDR1 is LNHDA, CDR2 SQIVND (reference sequence). The CDR3 DNA sequence: TGTGCCAGTAGTAGCGGGGAGGGCACAGATACGCAGTATTTT. Translation gives CASSSGEGTDTQYF.

This clone was seen only once. This chain joins TRBV5-4 and TRBJ1-3, with TRBD1 as a possible D gene (6 bases). V was shortened by 1 base and J by 2 bases, with 19 bases between the two germline ends. The germline V gene has CDR1 SGHNT and CDR2 YYREEE (reference sequence). CDR3 length equals 18 residues. DNA of the CDR3: TGTGCCAGCAGCTTGAAGACAGGTCTACACGCTGCTGGAAACACCATATATTTT. Translating it yields CASSLKTGLHAAGNTIYF.

The chain couples TRBV18 to TRBJ1-1; 9 positions agree with TRBD1. V lost 3 bases to trimming and J lost 3 bases; unmatched junction nucleotides: 5. The germline CDR1 and CDR2 sequences are KGHSH and LQKENI. The length of the CDR3 is 15 residues. In DNA form, the CDR3 reads TGTGCCAGCTCACCGTACAGGGGGCAGGACACTGAAGCTTTCTTT. It yields the protein CASSPYRGQDTEAFF. The complete variable domain, with remaining parts taken from reference TRBV18 and TRBJ1-1, reads NAGVMQNPRHLVRRRGQEARLRCSPMKGHSHVYWYRQLPEEGLKFMVYLQKENIIDESGMPKERFSAEFPKEGPSILRIQQVVRGDSAAYFCASSPYRGQDTEAFFGQGTRLTVV.

This clone showed up just once. The chain carries TRBV18 and TRBJ2-7; unclear D gene. The germline gives CDR1 KGHSH, CDR2 LQKENI. The CDR3 runs to 14 residues. V dropped 2 bases and J dropped 6 bases, with 14 bases sitting between them. Written as DNA, the CDR3 is TGTGCCAGCTCACCAAACCTCAAATCGGGCGAGCAGTACTTC. This sequence encodes CASSPNLKSGEQYF.

V is TRBV15 and J is TRBJ2-7; D is possibly TRBD2 (5 bases). Trimming took 1 base from V and 6 from J, leaving 10 bases between them. CDR3 length equals 13 residues. Germline assignment: CDR1 LNHNV and CDR2 YYDKDF (reference sequence). CDR3 coding DNA: TGTGCCACCAGCAGAGTTCGGGGTGGCGAGCAGTACTTC. It translates to CATSRVRGGEQYF.

This chain joins TRBV19 and TRBJ1-2; tentatively, D is TRBD1 (5 bases). V was clipped by 6 bases and J by 8 bases, with 16 bases between them. This CDR3 region has 13 residues. Per the germline V gene, CDR1 is LNHDA and CDR2 is SQIVND (reference sequence). For the CDR3, the DNA is TGTGCCAGTAGGGGCCCGGGGGATAGCGGCTACACCTTC. Its translation is CASRGPGDSGYTF.

This chain links TRBV9 with TRBJ2-1; a possible D gene is TRBD1 (6 bases). The germline CDR1 and CDR2 sequences are SGDLS and YYNGEE. The V and J ends lost 4 bases and 7 bases respectively, with 18 bases between them. The CDR3 spans 15 residues. CDR3 nucleotide sequence: TGTGCCAGCAGCATACGACAGGAGGTGGTGAATGAGCAGTTCTTC. It is translated as CASSIRQEVVNEQFF.

V gene TRBV15 combines with J gene TRBJ1-2, with D possibly being TRBD1 (5 bases). The CDR3 loop spans 17 amino acids. Germline V gives CDR1 LNHNV, CDR2 YYDKDF (reference sequence). The ends were cut back, 8 bases at V and 4 bases at J, with 26 bases in the middle. The CDR3 sequence is CATLPSLDPGYGYGYTF. In DNA form, the CDR3 reads TGTGCCACCCTTCCCTCCTTAGACCCAGGGTATGGCTATGGCTACACCTTC.

The count of this clone is one. The genes are TRBV19 and TRBJ2-7, with 11 bases fitting TRBD1. Losses at the gene ends were 3 bases for V and 3 bases for J; bases not matched to a gene: 7. The CDR3 runs to 16 residues. Germline V CDR1 and CDR2: LNHDA, SQIVND (reference sequence). The CDR3 protein is CASSIPPGTGGYEQYF. DNA for the CDR3: TGTGCCAGTAGTATTCCACCCGGGACAGGGGGCTACGAGCAGTACTTC. Full variable domain (rest looked up from reference TRBV19 and TRBJ2-7): DGGITQSPKYLFRKEGQNVTLSCEQNLNHDAMYWYRQDPGQGLRLIYYSQIVNDFQKGDIAEGYSVSREKKESFPLTVTSAQKNPTAFYLCASSIPPGTGGYEQYFGPGTRLTVT.

The rearrangement uses TRBV7-2 and TRBJ2-6; the match to TRBD1 covers 9 bases. Germline lookup yields CDR1 SGHTA and CDR2 FQGNSA. The CDR3 loop spans 17 amino acids. V was pared by 8 bases and J by 0 bases, with 8 bases of the junction left unmatched. CDR3 protein: CASSRTGVNSGANVLTF. The DNA of the CDR3 is TGTGCCAGCTCCCGGACAGGGGTAAACTCTGGGGCCAACGTCCTGACTTTC.

The chain joins TRBV27 to TRBJ1-2; D may be TRBD1 (5 bases). Trimming shortened V by 5 bases and J by 4 bases, and 17 bases separated the two germline ends. Germline V gene sequence: CDR1 MNHEY, CDR2 SMNVEV (reference sequence). CDR3 length: 15 residues. The CDR3 nucleotides read TGTGCCAGCAGTCACCAGACAGTTACCTCCTATGGCTACACCTTC. Protein sequence: CASSHQTVTSYGYTF.

The V gene is TRBV5-1, the J gene TRBJ2-1, with 8 nucleotides matching TRBD2. Germline V gives CDR1 SGHRS, CDR2 YFSETQ. This CDR3 has 18 amino acids. V lost 4 bases and J lost 7; bases outside the gene matches: 19. The CDR3 region is CASSPPGVSGRALNEQFF. The CDR3, as DNA: TGCGCCAGCAGCCCCCCTGGTGTGAGCGGGAGAGCGTTGAATGAGCAGTTCTTC.

The V call is TRBV16, the J call TRBJ1-2, with 7 bases matching TRBD1. The length of the CDR3 is 16 residues. V lost 2 bases and J lost 8; bases outside the gene matches: 14. Germline assignment: CDR1 KGHSY and CDR2 FQNENV. CDR3 in amino acids: CASSQLPTGILGGYTF. CDR3 in DNA: TGTGCCAGCAGCCAACTCCCGACAGGGATACTAGGCGGCTACACCTTC.

This clone was seen more than once but under ten times. This chain links TRBV7-3 with TRBJ2-6; 9 positions agree with TRBD1. Germline CDR1 and CDR2: SGHTA and FQGTGA. This CDR3 is 17 amino acids long. The trim removed 6 bases at V and 2 bases at J, leaving 8 bases unmatched. The CDR3 sequence: CASRSGTGTAGANVLTF. CDR3 bases: TGTGCCAGCAGGTCCGGGACAGGGACGGCTGGGGCCAACGTCCTGACTTTC.

The chain carries TRBV19 and TRBJ1-5; 10 nucleotides line up with TRBD1. After removal of 6 bases from V and 0 bases from J, the junction contained 14 bases not matched to a gene. This CDR3 is built from 19 residues. Germline CDR1 and CDR2: LNHDA and SQIVND (reference sequence). CDR3 protein: CASRPGQGLHSDSNQPQHF. In DNA form, the CDR3 reads TGTGCCAGTAGGCCGGGACAGGGGCTACACTCCGATAGCAATCAGCCCCAGCATTTT.

This rearrangement joins TRBV10-2 to TRBJ2-7; 8 nucleotides agree with TRBD2. The CDR3 has 16 residues. From germline, CDR1 is WSHSY and CDR2 SAAADI. V trimming: 6 bases; J trimming: 0 bases; junction bases outside the gene matches: 10. The CDR3 sequence is CASRPLAGFGSYEQYF. The CDR3, as DNA: TGCGCCAGCAGACCCCTAGCGGGTTTCGGCTCCTACGAGCAGTACTTC.

The V gene is TRBV18, the J gene TRBJ2-2; D call uncertain. Germline loops: CDR1 KGHSH, CDR2 LQKENI. V shed 1 base and J shed 5 bases, with 11 bases lying between them. The CDR3 loop spans 15 amino acids. CDR3 loop: CASSPRPVPTGELFF. CDR3 DNA sequence: TGTGCCAGCTCACCACGTCCAGTCCCAACCGGGGAGCTGTTTTTT.